What follows are 26 T cell receptor beta chains derived from one specimen sequenced in a study of blood T cells in healthy people across ages. Using a J-beta primer mix together with a sample-barcoded 5' primer, a second PCR was run for 7 to 11 cycles. TCRdb fed the 5' RACE reads into MiXCR, producing one record per CDR3 protein. The sample holds about 970,000 distinct CDR3 sequences, about 51% seen once. The sample was blood. The source is a woman aged 60-75 years in good health.

This chain links TRBV7-2 with TRBJ2-3; no clear D. CDR3 size: 14 residues. Trimming took off 5 bases at V and 10 bases at J, with 19 bases between the two ends. Germline V gene sequence: CDR1 SGHTA, CDR2 FQGNSA. The CDR3 nucleotides read TGTGCCAGCAGCGCGACCGGGCGTAATCTAGCGCAGTATTTT. Translated: CASSATGRNLAQYF.

The V gene is TRBV9, the J gene TRBJ2-3; possibly TRBD1 for D (5 bases). The germline V and J ends were trimmed by 0 bases and 4 bases, with 9 bases remaining between them. Germline CDR1 reads SGDLS; CDR2 reads YYNGEE. CDR3 length: 14 residues. The CDR3 here is CASSVVQGSDTQYF. The CDR3 bases are TGTGCCAGCAGCGTAGTCCAGGGCTCAGATACGCAGTATTTT. Full variable domain (missing parts from reference TRBV9 and TRBJ2-3): DSGVTQTPKHLITATGQRVTLRCSPRSGDLSVYWYQQSLDQGLQFLIQYYNGEERAKGNILERFSAQQFPDLHSELNLSSLELGDSALYFCASSVVQGSDTQYFGPGTRLTVL.

A remark on this clonotype: A much larger clone lies one base from this, so it may be a read error. V usage is TRBV5-5 and J usage is TRBJ2-5; 8 bases are a match to TRBD1. CDR1 and CDR2 from the germline V gene are SGHKS and YYEKEE (reference sequence). CDR3 length: 14 residues. The CDR3 here is CACSFPGTGETQYF. The CDR3 region has the DNA TGTGCCTGCAGCTTCCCCGGGACAGGAGAGACCCAGTACTTC.

Concerning this clonotype: A read error may account for a junction end that differs from germline. CDR3 sequence (DNA): TGCATTGCTCCCTACGGATACATTCAGTACTTC. It encodes CIAPYGYIQYF. The chain employs TRBV20-1 and TRBJ2-4, with D uncertain. This CDR3 has 11 amino acids. In germline, CDR1 is DFQATT, CDR2 SNEGSKA (reference sequence).

This sequence joins TRBV19 and TRBJ1-2; no definite D call. The CDR3 is 15 residues long. Trimming removed 4 bases from V and 10 bases from J, with 22 bases in between. The germline CDR1 and CDR2 sequences are LNHDA and SQIVND (reference sequence). The CDR3 loop is CASSTYSSRLHDYTF. Here the CDR3 DNA reads TGTGCCAGTAGTACTTATTCGAGTCGGCTGCATGACTACACCTTC.

This chain joins TRBV4-1 and TRBJ2-7, with D unclear. The CDR3 length is 17 residues. Germline V lookup: CDR1 MGHRA, CDR2 YSYEKL. Trimming stripped 0 bases from V and 2 bases from J, with 17 bases between. CDR3: CASSQETSPKATYEQYF. For the CDR3, the DNA is TGCGCCAGCAGCCAAGAGACCAGCCCGAAAGCAACCTACGAGCAGTACTTC.

The chain combines TRBV4-1 with TRBJ1-5; no definite D call. Germline assignment: CDR1 MGHRA and CDR2 YSYEKL. Trimming shortened V by 5 bases and J by 7 bases, and 15 bases separated the two germline ends. This CDR3 comprises 14 residues. Here the CDR3 DNA reads TGCGCCAGCAGCGGCCGCGTCTACGGGCAGCCCCAGCATTTT. This codes for CASSGRVYGQPQHF.

This clonotype was observed a few times. The rearrangement uses TRBV12-3 or TRBV12-4 and TRBJ2-1; 13 bases fit TRBD2. Trimming took 7 bases from V and 7 from J; bases not matched to a gene: 7. The CDR3 is made up of 15 amino acids. CDR3 bases: TGTGCCAGCACCCACCAGGGACTAGCGGGGAATGAGCAGTTCTTC. This encodes CASTHQGLAGNEQFF.

Only a few counts were recorded for this clonotype. V gene TRBV10-3 combines with J gene TRBJ2-5; D unresolved. Germline-derived CDR1 and CDR2 are ENHRY and SYGVKD. V was clipped by 2 bases and J by 5 bases, with 6 bases between them. The CDR3 length is 12 residues. The CDR3 loop reads CAISEPPETQYF. The CDR3, as DNA: TGTGCCATCAGTGAGCCACCGGAGACCCAGTACTTC.

This clonotype was counted a single time. CDR3 DNA sequence: TGTGCCAGCAGAGCAACAGGGGACCAGGGCTACGAGCAGTACTTC. As protein: CASRATGDQGYEQYF. This sequence joins TRBV6-5 and TRBJ2-4; 7 bases agree with TRBD1. The DNA end is more similar to TRBJ2-7, so the J call may be wrong. Germline loops: CDR1 MNHEY, CDR2 SVGAGI. There are 15 residues in the CDR3.

V gene TRBV7-2 combines with J gene TRBJ2-5; possibly TRBD2 for D (6 bases). The V gene lost 5 bases and the J gene lost 3 bases, with 16 bases spanning the gap. Per germline, CDR1 SGHTA and CDR2 FQGNSA. This CDR3 has 15 amino acids. The CDR3 DNA follows: TGTGCCAGCAGCATCCCACACGCGGGGAAAGAGACCCAGTACTTC. It yields the protein CASSIPHAGKETQYF.

V usage is TRBV7-2 and J usage is TRBJ2-5; 11 bases match TRBD2. The end of the DNA is better explained by TRBJ2-7, so the J call may be wrong. The CDR3 has 15 amino acids. Germline V gene lookup returns CDR1 SGHTA and CDR2 FQGNSA. The CDR3: CASSRGGTSGYEQYF. CDR3 sequence (DNA): TGTGCCAGCAGCCGGGGGGGGACTAGCGGTTACGAGCAGTACTTC.

This clonotype came up a few times. The chain joins TRBV5-6 to TRBJ1-5; unclear D gene. Germline V gene sequence: CDR1 SGHDT, CDR2 YYEEEE. This CDR3 is built from 15 residues. Trimming shortened V by 2 bases and J by 4 bases, and 13 bases separated the two germline ends. CDR3 nucleotide sequence: TGTGCCAGCAGCTTCGGACTTCTTCCAAATCAGCCCCAGCATTTT. Residues: CASSFGLLPNQPQHF.

In its sample, this clonotype was seen a few times. The rearrangement links TRBV7-2 to TRBJ1-2, with D maybe TRBD1 (6 bases). Germline CDR1 is SGHTA and CDR2 is FQGNSA. V lost 2 bases and J 3 bases, leaving 13 bases between the germline ends. The CDR3 sequence is 15 residues long. This CDR3 reads CASSLLIQGDYGYTF. The CDR3 nucleotides read TGTGCCAGCAGCTTATTGATACAGGGAGACTATGGCTACACCTTC.

The V and J genes are TRBV20-1 and TRBJ2-5; 9 nucleotides match TRBD2. The J call is in doubt because the DNA end fits TRBJ2-7 better. Germline V gene data show CDR1 as DFQATT and CDR2 as SNEGSKA (reference sequence). The CDR3 totals 16 residues. Here the CDR3 DNA reads TGCAGTGCTCGACCTAGCGGGAAAGGATCGATGCACGAGCAGTACTTC. Amino acids: CSARPSGKGSMHEQYF.

This clonotype came up a few times. The chain employs TRBV5-1 and TRBJ2-1; the match to TRBD2 covers 11 bases. Losses at the gene ends were 6 bases for V and 0 bases for J; bases not matched to a gene: 5. The CDR3 is 16 amino acids. Germline CDR1 and CDR2: SGHRS and YFSETQ. CDR3 in amino acids: CASTKTSGSSYNEQFF. CDR3 DNA sequence: TGCGCCAGCACCAAAACTAGCGGGAGCTCCTACAATGAGCAGTTCTTC.

A few counts support this clonotype. V and J are TRBV20-1 and TRBJ2-7, with 7 bases lining up with TRBD2. CDR1 and CDR2 from the germline V gene are DFQATT and SNEGSKA (reference sequence). With V trimmed by 5 bases and J by 0 bases, 4 bases remained unmatched. This CDR3 is built from 13 residues. The CDR3 region has the DNA TGCAGTGCTCTAGCGGAGATCTCCTACGAGCAGTACTTC. Protein product: CSALAEISYEQYF.

This clonotype has only a few counts. The chain combines TRBV11-1 with TRBJ2-4, with TRBD1 as a possible D gene (6 bases). Trimming removed 4 bases at V and 13 bases at J, with 23 bases between. Germline V gene sequence: CDR1 SGHAT, CDR2 FQDESV (reference sequence). The CDR3 runs to 15 residues. The CDR3 DNA is TGTGCCAGCAGCTCTGGACCGGGACAAGAAGATTTGCAGTACTTC. It translates to CASSSGPGQEDLQYF.

About this clonotype: No conserved phenylalanine or tryptophan is present at the end of the CDR3, so a read error is the likely explanation. Because the CDR3's place on the DNA is in doubt, the DNA is left out and the CDR3 is given as listed by TCRdb. The chain couples TRBV27 to TRBJ2-3; the table's D gene call, TRBD2, was not cross checked with the DNA. CDR1 and CDR2 (germline): MNHEY, SMNVEV (reference sequence). The CDR3 comprises 18 residues, both ends counted. The CDR3 is CASSLSRLLPFSQIRSIL.

The CDR3 DNA reads as TGTGCCACAACCACCACCTGGACGGCGCCGGGAAGTGAGCAGTTCTTC. Protein sequence: CATTTTWTAPGSEQFF. V gene TRBV15 combines with J gene TRBJ2-1, with D perhaps TRBD2 (5 bases). With 9 bases removed from V and 9 bases from J, the gap between germline ends came to 27 bases. The CDR3 totals 16 residues. Germline V gives CDR1 LNHNV, CDR2 YYDKDF (reference sequence).

This clonotype was seen only a few times. The chain recombines TRBV21-1 with TRBJ2-7; the table names TRBD1, a call not compared with the DNA. TRBV21-1 is a pseudogene. The CDR3 is made up of 14 amino acids. The CDR3 DNA reads TGTGCCAGCAGCAAAATGGGGCGGAGCTACGAGCAGTACTTC. Translated, it gives CASSKMGRSYEQYF.

The gene calls are TRBV21-1 and TRBJ2-3; the table assigns TRBD1, which was not confirmed against the DNA. TRBV21-1 is described as a pseudogene. The CDR3 extends over 15 amino acids. CDR3 loop: CASSKGDRVTDTQYF. CDR3 sequence (DNA): TGTGCCAGCAGCAAAGGGGACAGGGTGACAGATACGCAGTATTTT.

V gene TRBV27 combines with J gene TRBJ2-1, with D tentatively TRBD2 (7 bases). The V and J ends lost 5 bases and 3 bases respectively, with 17 bases between them. This CDR3 has 16 residues. Per the germline V gene, CDR1 is MNHEY and CDR2 is SMNVEV (reference sequence). CDR3 amino acids: CASSPDRGGGYNEQFF. In DNA form, the CDR3 reads TGTGCCAGCAGTCCCGACCGAGGGGGGGGCTACAATGAGCAGTTCTTC.

V is TRBV28 and J is TRBJ2-1; a possible D gene is TRBD2 (6 bases). Trimming stripped 6 bases from V and 4 bases from J, with 16 bases between. This CDR3 comprises 15 residues. Germline CDR1 reads MDHEN; CDR2 reads SYDVKM. CDR3 sequence reads: CASSSLGAGYNEQFF. The CDR3 bases are TGTGCCAGCAGCTCACTAGGGGCGGGATACAATGAGCAGTTCTTC.

The V gene is TRBV20-1, the J gene TRBJ2-7; TRBD2 matches at 10 bases. Germline CDR1 DFQATT, CDR2 SNEGSKA (reference sequence). This CDR3 comprises 17 residues. V lost 0 bases and J lost 7; bases outside the gene matches: 15. The CDR3, as DNA: TGCAGTGCTAGAGAAAGCGGGAGGGCCAGTAATTACAATGAGCAGTACTTC. Its protein product is CSARESGRASNYNEQYF.

This clonotype was recorded a few times. The genes are TRBV9 and TRBJ2-1, with 7 bases matching TRBD2. The J call may be wrong; the DNA end is better matched by TRBJ2-7. Per the germline V gene, CDR1 is SGDLS and CDR2 is YYNGEE. This CDR3 contains 14 residues. The CDR3 region is CASTGRLADNEQYF. For the CDR3, the DNA is TGTGCCAGCACCGGTCGGCTAGCGGACAATGAGCAGTACTTC.